Detailed here is one TCR beta chain. This clonotype has just a few counts. Its cognate antigen has yet to be identified. Qualities for individual bases were not recorded, and no much larger clone is one base off. These data are taken from a study of T-cell memory formation after mild COVID-19 (dated by TCRdb to the early 2020s). Study-level background: TCR sequence clusters from the two donors were found to be largely donor specific. Longitudinal TCRalpha and TCRbeta repertoire sequencing tracked T-cell clones expanding and contracting after mild COVID-19 in a couple of donors. The cohort comprised two young, previously healthy adult volunteers, one female and one male. Results the study describes overall, beyond this receptor: Some responding clones were found in pre-infection memory, which suggests that pre-existing cross-reactive memory T cells took part in the SARS-CoV-2 response. Contracting CD4+ clones were located mainly in the CM and EM memory subsets, whereas CD8+ clones were found to be enriched in EMRA. Only two mild cases were covered in the study, and larger cohorts including severe cases with pre-infection samples were considered necessary. The second-wave clones that peaked on day 37 were not confirmed to be SARS-CoV-2 specific. From day 15 to 85, contracting clones showed balanced CD4/CD8 phenotypes, whereas a second wave of clones that expanded from day 15 to 37 leaned towards CD4+.

Ficoll-Paque density gradient centrifugation was the method used to isolate PBMCs. The sequencing machine was an Illumina NovaSeq 6000. TCRalpha and TCRbeta cDNA libraries were built by 5'RACE with constant-segment primers, adding sample barcodes and unique molecular identifiers. Trizol reagent was used to extract RNA from every sample. Libraries were amplified in two PCR steps, with a second sample barcode and Illumina TruSeq adapters added in the second step. Sequencing of the libraries was done on an Illumina NovaSeq, producing 2 x 150 bp paired-end reads. The original pipeline was this. Demultiplexing of reads and collapsing into UMI-guided consensus sequences were performed with migec v1.2.7. Using mixcr v2.1.11, the UMI consensuses were aligned to TRA and TRB V and J templates and assembled into clonotypes. A clonotype was counted as expanded or contracted only if both edgeR and NoisET called the change significant, with noise models trained on biological replicates. For edgeR calls, a false discovery rate-adjusted p below 0.01 and a log2 fold-change threshold of 1 were applied. PCA with hierarchical clustering of max-normalized trajectories of the 1000 most abundant clonotypes was used as exploratory dynamics analysis. Each responding clone was given a CD4 or CD8 phenotype based on the CD4+ and CD8+ repertoires, which had been sequenced separately. The public reads were run again by TCRdb, first through fastp at Q25 and then through MiXCR, and only productive beta chains were kept. Rows are combined by CDR3 protein, so each entry shows the most common genes and DNA. None of the V and J calls come from the authors' own analysis; TCRdb made them. The sample yields about 57,000 distinct CDR3 sequences; 12% were counted once. The top ten constitute about 25% of the sample.

The germline V gene encodes CDR1 SGHTA and CDR2 FQGTGA. Compared with germline, V lacks 3 bases and J lacks 5 bases; bases without a gene match: 4. From the cysteine through the phenylalanine, the CDR3 covers 14 amino acids. The DNA shown is the 42-base CDR3, in frame from base 1. The rearranged segments are TRBV7-3 and TRBJ1-1; 9 middle bases align to TRBD1. The source material was PBMCs or a T cell subset sorted from them (not recorded which). The source is a man aged 18 to 29 who had mild COVID-19 (a few samples of this study predate the infection). The sample titles of this study are shuffled in the database, so cell type and time point are left out; the donor was told from shared clones. The CDR3 protein is CASSFTGGRTEAFF. In nucleotide form, the sequence is TGTGCCAGCAGCTTCACAGGGGGCCGTACTGAAGCTTTCTTT.